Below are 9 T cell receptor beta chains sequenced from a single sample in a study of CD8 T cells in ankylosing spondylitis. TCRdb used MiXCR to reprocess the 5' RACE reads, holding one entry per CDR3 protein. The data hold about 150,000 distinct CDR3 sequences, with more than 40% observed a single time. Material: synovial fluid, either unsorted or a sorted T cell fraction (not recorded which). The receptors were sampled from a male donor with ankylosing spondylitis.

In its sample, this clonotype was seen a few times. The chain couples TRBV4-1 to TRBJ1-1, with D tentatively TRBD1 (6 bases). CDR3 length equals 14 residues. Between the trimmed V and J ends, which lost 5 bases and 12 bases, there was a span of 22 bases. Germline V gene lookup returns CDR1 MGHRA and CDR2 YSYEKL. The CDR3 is CASSRGSFLARTFF. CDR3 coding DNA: TGCGCCAGCAGCAGGGGGTCCTTCTTAGCCAGGACTTTCTTT.

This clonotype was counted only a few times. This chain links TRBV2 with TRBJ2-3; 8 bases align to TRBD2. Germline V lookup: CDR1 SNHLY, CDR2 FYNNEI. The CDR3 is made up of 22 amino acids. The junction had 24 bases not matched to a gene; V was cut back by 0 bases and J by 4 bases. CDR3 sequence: CASSEAGWGRALAGRPADTQYF. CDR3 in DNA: TGTGCCAGCAGTGAAGCGGGGTGGGGCAGGGCCCTAGCGGGCCGACCGGCAGATACGCAGTATTTT.

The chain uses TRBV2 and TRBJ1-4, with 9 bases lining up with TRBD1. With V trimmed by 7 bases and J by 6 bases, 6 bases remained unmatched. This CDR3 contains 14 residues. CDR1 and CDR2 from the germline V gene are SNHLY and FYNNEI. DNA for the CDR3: TGTGCCAGCATACCGGGACAGGGAGATGAAAAACTGTTTTTT. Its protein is CASIPGQGDEKLFF.

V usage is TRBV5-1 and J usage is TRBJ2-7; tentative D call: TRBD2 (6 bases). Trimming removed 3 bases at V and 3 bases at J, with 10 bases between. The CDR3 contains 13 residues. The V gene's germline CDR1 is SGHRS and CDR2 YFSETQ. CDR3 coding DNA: TGCGCCAGCAGCTATCAAGCGGGCTACGAGCAGTACTTC. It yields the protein CASSYQAGYEQYF.

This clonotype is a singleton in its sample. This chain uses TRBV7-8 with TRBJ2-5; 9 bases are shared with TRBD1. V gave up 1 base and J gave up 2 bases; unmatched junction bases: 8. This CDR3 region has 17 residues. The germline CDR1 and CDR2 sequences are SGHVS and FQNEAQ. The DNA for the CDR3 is TGTGCCAGCAGCTTAGTCCTCTACAGGGGGCATCAAGAGACCCAGTACTTC. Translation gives CASSLVLYRGHQETQYF.

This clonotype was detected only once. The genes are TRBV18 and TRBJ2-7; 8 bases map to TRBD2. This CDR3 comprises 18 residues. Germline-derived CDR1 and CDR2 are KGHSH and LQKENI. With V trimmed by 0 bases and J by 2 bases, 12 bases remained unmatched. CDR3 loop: CASSPPGRASGHPYEQYF. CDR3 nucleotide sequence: TGTGCCAGCTCACCACCCGGCAGGGCTAGCGGGCACCCCTACGAGCAGTACTTC.

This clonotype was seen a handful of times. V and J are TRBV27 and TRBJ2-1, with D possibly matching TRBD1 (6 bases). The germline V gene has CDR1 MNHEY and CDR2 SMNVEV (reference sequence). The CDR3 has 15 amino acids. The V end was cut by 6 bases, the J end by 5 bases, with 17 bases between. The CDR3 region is CASRTRDKYNNEQFF. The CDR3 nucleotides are TGTGCCAGCAGGACCCGGGACAAATATAACAATGAGCAGTTCTTC.

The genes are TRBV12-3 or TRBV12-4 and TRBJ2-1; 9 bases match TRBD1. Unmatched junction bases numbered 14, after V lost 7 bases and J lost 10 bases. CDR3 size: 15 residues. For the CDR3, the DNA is TGTGCCAGCAATCCCCGGGACAGGGTGACCCACGAGCAGTTCTTC. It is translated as CASNPRDRVTHEQFF.

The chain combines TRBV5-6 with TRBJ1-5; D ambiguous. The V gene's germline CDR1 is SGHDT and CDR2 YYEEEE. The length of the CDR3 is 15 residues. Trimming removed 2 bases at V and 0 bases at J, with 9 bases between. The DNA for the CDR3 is TGTGCCAGCAGCTTTGGGTCCAATAGCAATCAGCCCCAGCATTTT. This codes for CASSFGSNSNQPQHF.